This is a list of T cell receptor beta chains from one sample in a study of cytomegalovirus exposure and HLA in healthy donors. Measured with immunoSEQ multiplex PCR; TCRdb has only the in-frame clones, and not every one. The data hold fewer than 95,000 clones, with 90% to 95% observed a single time. Specimen: PBMCs. The source of these receptors is a woman aged 18-29 years in good health and CMV-seronegative. Each CDR3 is given with its conserved first and last residue. D genes are given only for firm matches. Where a row states a size, it is once, few, many or the class of an expanded clone; other rows omit it.

J gene | clone size | V gene | D gene | CDR3 DNA | CDR3 protein
TRBJ2-3 | NA | TRBV7-3 | NA | TGTGCCAGCAGCAGGGGACTCCTTGGCGCAGGAGATACGCAGTATTTT | CASSRGLLGAGDTQYF
TRBJ2-5 | NA | TRBV18 | NA | TGTGCCAGCACCCTAGCACGCAGGGAGACCCAGTACTTC | CASTLARRETQYF
TRBJ1-1 | once | TRBV28 | NA | TGTGCCAGCAGTTCCCTGGGGGGGGCGAAAACTGAAGCTTTCTTT | CASSSLGGAKTEAFF
TRBJ1-5 | NA | TRBV18 | NA | TGTGCCAGCTCACTGGACAGTTATAGCAATCAGCCCCAGCATTTT | CASSLDSYSNQPQHF
TRBJ2-5 | NA | TRBV9 | TRBD1 | TGTGCCAGCAGCGAAGGGACAGGGCTGGGGGAGACCCAGTACTTC | CASSEGTGLGETQYF
TRBJ2-1 | NA | TRBV9 | TRBD2 | TGTGCCAGCAGCATCCCGACTAGCGGGGTTGTAAATGAGCAGTTCTTC | CASSIPTSGVVNEQFF
TRBJ2-1 | NA | TRBV27 | NA | TGTGCCAGCGGACTGGGGGCAGGCAGGTTCTTC | CASGLGAGRFF
TRBJ2-4 | NA | TRBV18 | TRBD1 | TGTGCCAGCTCACCTAGCTCAAACCAGGGGGCGCTTACCAAAAACATTCAGTACTTC | CASSPSSNQGALTKNIQYF
TRBJ2-5 | NA | TRBV7-9 | TRBD2 | TGTGCCAGCAGCGGCATAAAGCAGGGACTAGCGGGGGAAGAGACCCAGTACTTC | CASSGIKQGLAGEETQYF
TRBJ1-1 | NA | TRBV6-1 | NA | TGTGCCGTCCCACAGGGAGAGTGGGGTGAAGCTTTCTTT | CAVPQGEWGEAFF
TRBJ1-4 | NA | TRBV25-1 | TRBD1 | TGTGCCAGCAGTGGGGCGGGACAGCGGGAAAAACTGTTTTTT | CASSGAGQREKLFF
TRBJ1-6 | NA | TRBV18 | TRBD1 | TGTGCCAGCTCACCGAAGGGACAGAGGAGCTCCTATAATTCACCCCTCCACTTT | CASSPKGQRSSYNSPLHF
TRBJ1-2 | NA | TRBV11-2 | TRBD1 | TGTGCCAGCAGCTTAGTTTCAGGGGGTCCCTATGGCTACACCTTC | CASSLVSGGPYGYTF
TRBJ2-3 | NA | TRBV28 | NA | TGTGCCAGCAGTTTAGACACAAGCACAGATACGCAGTATTTT | CASSLDTSTDTQYF
TRBJ2-4 | few | TRBV28 | TRBD2 | TGTGCCAGCAGTTTATTACGGGGACTAAAAAACATTCAGTACTTC | CASSLLRGLKNIQYF
TRBJ1-5 | NA | TRBV18 | TRBD1 | TGTGCCAGCCGGGGACAGGGTGATCAGCCCCAGCATTTT | CASRGQGDQPQHF
TRBJ2-2 | once | TRBV28 | NA | TGTGCCACACAGCTGATCGGGGAGCTGTTTTTT | CATQLIGELFF
TRBJ1-2 | NA | TRBV5-1 | NA | TGCGCCAGCAACCTAGGGGACCGGGGGGGCTACACCTTC | CASNLGDRGGYTF
TRBJ1-3 | NA | TRBV28 | NA | TGTGCCAGCAGACGGACAAGCTCTGGAAACACCATATATTTT | CASRRTSSGNTIYF
TRBJ1-2 | NA | TRBV9 | TRBD1 | TGTGCCAGCAGCCCCCACATCGGGACAGAAAGCTTCTACACCTTC | CASSPHIGTESFYTF